This TCR beta chain is from a study of T-cell reconstitution after alpha-beta-depleted transplantation in children. The CDR3 contains 16 residues. V lost 0 bases and J 0 bases, leaving 9 bases between the germline ends. Per germline, CDR1 LNHNV and CDR2 YYDKDF (reference sequence). Preparing the TCRbeta library involved the use of unique molecular identifiers. TCRdb fed the PCR reads into MiXCR, producing one record per CDR3 protein. Here the sample spans around 370,000 distinct CDR3 sequences, about 17% being singletons. This clonotype was counted at least ten times. As yet, its antigen is unknown. Points from the study as a whole: About two months after transplant, alpha-beta T cells reportedly came from several hundred expanded graft clones. Most T-cell counts and diversity one year after the transplant came from T cells that were newly produced.

The chain links TRBV15 to TRBJ2-1; D unclear. The clonotype originates from a male patient under 10 years old who had a stem cell transplant for acute lymphoblastic leukemia, so the T cells may come from the graft donor. Specimen: PBMCs, mostly from graft donor cells, collected 360 days after TCRalphabeta/CD19-depleted stem cell transplant. Here the CDR3 DNA reads TGTGCCACCAGCAGAGATCGAATCAGCTCCTACAATGAGCAGTTCTTC. Protein product: CATSRDRISSYNEQFF.